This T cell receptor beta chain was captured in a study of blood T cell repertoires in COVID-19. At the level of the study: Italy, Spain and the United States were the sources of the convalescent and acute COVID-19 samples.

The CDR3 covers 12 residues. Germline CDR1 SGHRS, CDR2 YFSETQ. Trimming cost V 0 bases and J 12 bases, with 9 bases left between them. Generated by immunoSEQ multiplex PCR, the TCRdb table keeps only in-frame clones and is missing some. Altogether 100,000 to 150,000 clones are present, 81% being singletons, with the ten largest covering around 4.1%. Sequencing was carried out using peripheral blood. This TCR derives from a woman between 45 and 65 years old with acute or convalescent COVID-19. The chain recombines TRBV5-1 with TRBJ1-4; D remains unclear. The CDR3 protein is CASSLGANELFF. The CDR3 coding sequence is TGCGCCAGCAGCTTGGGGGCCAACGAACTGTTTTTT. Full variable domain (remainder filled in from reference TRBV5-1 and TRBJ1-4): KAGVTQTPRYLIKTRGQQVTLSCSPISGHRSVSWYQQTPGQGLQFLFEYFSETQRNKGNFPGRFSGRQFSNSRSEMNVSTLELGDSALYLCASSLGANELFFGSGTQLSVL.